The entry below gives a single T cell receptor beta chain sequence along with its context. Profiling relied on immunoSEQ multiplex PCR, and the TCRdb table lists in-frame clones only, not all of them. The sample contains approximately 140,000 clones, around 83% of which appear only once. Clinical histories supplied by participants themselves formed the basis of cohort assignment. In the 2 weeks before study entry, exposed participants met a COVID-19 case, which was PCR-confirmed or clinician-diagnosed. These data come from a study of blood T cell repertoires in COVID-19. Study-level information: The United States, Italy and Spain were the sources of the acute and convalescent COVID-19 samples.

V was pared by 4 bases and J by 6 bases, with 9 bases of the junction left unmatched. The CDR3 is 15 amino acids. Per the germline V gene, CDR1 is KGHSH and CDR2 is LQKENI. The sample consisted of PBMCs or T cells enriched from blood (not recorded which). The chain combines TRBV18 with TRBJ2-7; 10 bases agree with TRBD1. The source of this sequence is a woman aged 45-65 years who had been exposed to COVID-19. CDR3 nucleotide sequence: TGTGCCAGCTCACAGGGGACAGGGGTAATGGGCGAGCAGTACTTC. Its translation is CASSQGTGVMGEQYF. The variable domain in full, completed from reference TRBV18 and TRBJ2-7, reads NAGVMQNPRHLVRRRGQEARLRCSPMKGHSHVYWYRQLPEEGLKFMVYLQKENIIDESGMPKERFSAEFPKEGPSILRIQQVVRGDSAAYFCASSQGTGVMGEQYFGPGTRLTVT.